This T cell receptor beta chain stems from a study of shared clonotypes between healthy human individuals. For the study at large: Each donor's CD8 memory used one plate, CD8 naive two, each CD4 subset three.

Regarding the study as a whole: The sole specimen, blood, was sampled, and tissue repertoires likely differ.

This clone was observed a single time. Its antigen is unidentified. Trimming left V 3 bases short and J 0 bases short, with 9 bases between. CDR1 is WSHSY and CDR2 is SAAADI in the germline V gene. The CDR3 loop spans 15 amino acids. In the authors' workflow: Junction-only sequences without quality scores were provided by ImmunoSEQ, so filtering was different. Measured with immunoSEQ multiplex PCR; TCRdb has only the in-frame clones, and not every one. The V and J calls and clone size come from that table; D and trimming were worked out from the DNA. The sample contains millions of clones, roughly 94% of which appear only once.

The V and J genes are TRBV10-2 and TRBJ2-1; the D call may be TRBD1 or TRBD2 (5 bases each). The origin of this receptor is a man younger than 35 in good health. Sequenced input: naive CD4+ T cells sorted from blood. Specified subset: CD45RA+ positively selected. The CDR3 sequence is CASSDWGSSYNEQFF. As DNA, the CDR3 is TGCGCCAGCAGTGACTGGGGGAGCTCCTACAATGAGCAGTTCTTC.